The entry below describes one T cell receptor (beta chain). V was pared by 1 base and J by 4 bases, with 8 bases between. Germline V lookup: CDR1 SGHRS, CDR2 YFSETQ. The CDR3 has 13 amino acids. The sample belongs to a study of early T cells in non-severe SARS-CoV-2 infection. Individual cDNA molecules were tagged with unique molecular identifiers, the study reported. MiXCR, applied by TCRdb to the 5' RACE reads, yields one record per CDR3 protein. The table includes tens of thousands of distinct CDR3 sequences, more than 9% detected once. The sample taken for sequencing was whole blood. The receptor comes from an adult who was a healthcare worker with PCR-confirmed SARS-CoV-2 infection or an uninfected control (not recorded which). The J gene is TRBJ2-5, the V gene TRBV5-1; no definite D call. The CDR3 reads CASSLLGSETQYF. CDR3 DNA: TGCGCCAGCAGCTTGTTGGGCTCAGAGACCCAGTACTTC.